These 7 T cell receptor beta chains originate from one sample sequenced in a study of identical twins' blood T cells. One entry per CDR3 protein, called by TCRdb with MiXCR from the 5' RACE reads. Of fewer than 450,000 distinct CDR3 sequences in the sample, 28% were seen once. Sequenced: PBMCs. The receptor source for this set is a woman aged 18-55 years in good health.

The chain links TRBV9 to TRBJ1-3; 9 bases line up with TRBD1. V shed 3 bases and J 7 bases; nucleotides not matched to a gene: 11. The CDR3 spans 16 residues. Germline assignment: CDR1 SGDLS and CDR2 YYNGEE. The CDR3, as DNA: TGTGCCAGCAGCGGTAATCCGGGACAGGGTTCGAACACCATATATTTT. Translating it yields CASSGNPGQGSNTIYF.

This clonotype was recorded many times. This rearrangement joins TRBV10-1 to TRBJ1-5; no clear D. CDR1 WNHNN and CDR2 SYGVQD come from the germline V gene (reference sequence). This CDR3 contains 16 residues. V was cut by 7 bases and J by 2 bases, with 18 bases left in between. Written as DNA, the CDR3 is TGCGCCAGCAAAGGCCTTGAATCCGGAGGCAATCAGCCCCAGCATTTT. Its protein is CASKGLESGGNQPQHF.

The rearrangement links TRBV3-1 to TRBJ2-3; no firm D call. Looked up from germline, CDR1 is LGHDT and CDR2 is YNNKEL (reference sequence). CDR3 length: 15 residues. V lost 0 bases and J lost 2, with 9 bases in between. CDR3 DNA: TGTGCCAGCAGCCAAGATCCCCGCTACACAGATACGCAGTATTTT. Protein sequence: CASSQDPRYTDTQYF.

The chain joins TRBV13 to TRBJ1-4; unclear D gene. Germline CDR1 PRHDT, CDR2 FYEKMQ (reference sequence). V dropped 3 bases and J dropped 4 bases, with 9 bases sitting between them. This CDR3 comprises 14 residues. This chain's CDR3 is CASSLRSLNEKLFF. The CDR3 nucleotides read TGTGCCAGCAGCTTGAGATCGCTTAATGAAAAACTGTTTTTT.

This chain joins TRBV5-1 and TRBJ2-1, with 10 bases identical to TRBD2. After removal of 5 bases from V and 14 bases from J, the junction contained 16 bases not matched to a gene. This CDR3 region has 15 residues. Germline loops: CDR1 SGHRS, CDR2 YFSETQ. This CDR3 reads CASSYITSGAGEKFF. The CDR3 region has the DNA TGCGCCAGCAGTTACATCACTAGCGGGGCTGGGGAGAAGTTCTTC.

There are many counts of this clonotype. The chain's CDR3 is CASRLQGYTEAFF. CDR3 nucleotides: TGTGCCAGCAGGTTACAGGGCTACACTGAAGCTTTCTTT. This chain uses TRBV7-6 with TRBJ1-1; tentatively, D is TRBD1 (6 bases). The V end was cut by 6 bases, the J end by 3 bases, with 11 bases between. CDR1 SGHVS and CDR2 FNYEAQ come from the germline V gene. This CDR3 is 13 amino acids long.

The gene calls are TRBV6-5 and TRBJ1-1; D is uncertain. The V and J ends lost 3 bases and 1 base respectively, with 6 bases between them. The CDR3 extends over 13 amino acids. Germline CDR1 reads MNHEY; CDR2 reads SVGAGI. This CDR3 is CASSYNRNTEAFF. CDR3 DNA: TGTGCCAGCAGTTATAACAGGAACACTGAAGCTTTCTTT.